This TCR beta chain was sequenced during a study of metastatic and nonmetastatic thyroid tumors. This clone was detected ten times or more. TCRdb redid the clone calls on the PCR reads using MiXCR. The sample includes over 15,000 clones, 13% of them seen just once. Germline V gene lookup returns CDR1 DFQATT and CDR2 SNEGSKA (reference sequence). Trimming left V 2 bases short and J 0 bases short, with 14 bases between. The CDR3 length is 16 residues. Every patient underwent thyroid surgery untreated. The gene calls are TRBV20-1 and TRBJ2-1; D is possibly TRBD1 (6 bases). The TCR comes from a female donor with papillary thyroid cancer or a benign thyroid nodule (not recorded which). Some clones in this sample may be carry-over from other donors' samples. The sequenced sample consisted of blood. The CDR3 protein is CSARLQGRSSYNEQFF. DNA of the CDR3: TGCAGTGCTAGACTCCAGGGGCGTAGCTCCTACAATGAGCAGTTCTTC.